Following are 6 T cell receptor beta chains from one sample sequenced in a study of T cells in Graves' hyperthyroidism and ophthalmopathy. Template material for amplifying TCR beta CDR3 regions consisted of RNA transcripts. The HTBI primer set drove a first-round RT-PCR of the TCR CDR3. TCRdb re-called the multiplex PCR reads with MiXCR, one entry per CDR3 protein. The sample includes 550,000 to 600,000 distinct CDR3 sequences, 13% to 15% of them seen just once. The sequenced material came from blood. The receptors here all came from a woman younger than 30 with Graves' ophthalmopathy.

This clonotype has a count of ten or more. The CDR3 sequence: CASSFGTGGNEQYF. The CDR3 DNA reads as TGTGCCAGCAGCTTTGGGACAGGGGGCAACGAGCAGTACTTC. This chain joins TRBV27 and TRBJ2-7; 12 bases map to TRBD1. The germline V gene has CDR1 MNHEY and CDR2 SMNVEV (reference sequence). Unmatched junction bases numbered 5, after V lost 6 bases and J lost 5 bases. The length of the CDR3 is 14 residues.

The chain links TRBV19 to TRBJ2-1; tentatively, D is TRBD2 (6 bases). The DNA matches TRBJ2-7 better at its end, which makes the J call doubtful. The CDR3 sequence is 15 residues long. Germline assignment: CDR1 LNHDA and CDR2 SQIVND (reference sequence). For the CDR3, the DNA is TGTGCCAGTAGTATTGGGGCAGCTGTGGGGGGTGAGCAGTACTTC. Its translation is CASSIGAAVGGEQYF.

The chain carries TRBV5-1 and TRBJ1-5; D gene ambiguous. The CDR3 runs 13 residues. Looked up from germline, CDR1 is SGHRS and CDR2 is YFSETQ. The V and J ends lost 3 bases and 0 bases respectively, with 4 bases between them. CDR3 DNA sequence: TGCGCCAGCAGCTGGAGTAGCAATCAGCCCCAGCATTTT. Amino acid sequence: CASSWSSNQPQHF.

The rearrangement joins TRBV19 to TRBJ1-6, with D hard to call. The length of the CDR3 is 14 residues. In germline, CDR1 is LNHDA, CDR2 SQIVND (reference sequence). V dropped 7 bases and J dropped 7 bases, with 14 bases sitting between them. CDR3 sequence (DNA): TGTGCCAGTATGCAGCCGACACTCAATTCACCCCTCCACTTT. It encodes CASMQPTLNSPLHF.

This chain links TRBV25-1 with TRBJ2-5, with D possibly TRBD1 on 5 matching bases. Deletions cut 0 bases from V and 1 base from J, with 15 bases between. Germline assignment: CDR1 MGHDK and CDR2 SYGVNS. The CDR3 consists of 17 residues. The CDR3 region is CASSEYLGADSQETQYF. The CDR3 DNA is TGTGCCAGCAGTGAATATCTGGGTGCCGACAGCCAAGAGACCCAGTACTTC. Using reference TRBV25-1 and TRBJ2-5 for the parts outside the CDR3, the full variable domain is EADIYQTPRYLVIGTGKKITLECSQTMGHDKMYWYQQDPGMELHLIHYSYGVNSTEKGDLSSESTVSRIRTEHFPLTLESARPSHTSQYLCASSEYLGADSQETQYFGPGTRLLVL.

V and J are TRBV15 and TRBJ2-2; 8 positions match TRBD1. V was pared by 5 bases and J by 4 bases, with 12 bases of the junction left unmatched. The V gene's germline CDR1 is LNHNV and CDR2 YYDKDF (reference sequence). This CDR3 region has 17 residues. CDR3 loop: CATSPDPGQATTGELFF. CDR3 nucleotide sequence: TGTGCCACCAGCCCCGACCCGGGACAGGCCACCACCGGGGAGCTGTTTTTT.